Listed below are T cell receptor beta chains from one sample, sequenced in a study of OX40 agonist ivuxolimab in advanced cancers. TCRdb's copy holds only in-frame clones and misses some; the assay was immunoSEQ multiplex PCR. This sample has tens of thousands of clones; 75% to 90% occur once, and the top ten carry roughly 1.3%. The sample was CD4+ or CD8+ T cells sorted from blood, taken in a trial of the OX40 agonist ivuxolimab. All receptors derive from an adult with an advanced solid tumor such as melanoma, head and neck, liver or kidney cancer. Both conserved end residues are part of each CDR3. D genes are given only for firm matches. A clone size is listed for some rows: how often the clone was seen (once, few, many), or a class if it is expanded.

D | J | size | V | DNA | CDR3
- | TRBJ1-3 | - | TRBV19 | TGTGCCAGTAGTTCCGGAACTCAGGACACCATATATTTT | CASSSGTQDTIYF
TRBD2 | TRBJ2-7 | - | TRBV6-6 | TGTGCCAGCAGTTACGGGAGGGCCTACGAGCAGTACTTC | CASSYGRAYEQYF
- | TRBJ2-4 | - | TRBV20-1 | TGCAGTGCTCTGTTAGGAAACATTCAGTACTTC | CSALLGNIQYF
- | TRBJ1-1 | - | TRBV29-1 | TGCAGCGCTAGGGGACCGTCGAACACTGAAGCTTTCTTT | CSARGPSNTEAFF
TRBD2 | TRBJ2-7 | - | TRBV13 | TGTGCCAGCAGCTCCCGGGGGCTAGCGGGGTACGAGCAGTACTTC | CASSSRGLAGYEQYF
TRBD1 | TRBJ1-1 | - | TRBV10-3 | TGTGCCGCAGAACAGGGGGGTCGAGGACGGAACACTGAAGCTTTCTTT | CAAEQGGRGRNTEAFF
- | TRBJ2-5 | - | TRBV14 | TGTGCCAGCAGCCAAGATGGAATGCCAGGGACGGGAGTTCAAGAGACCCAGTACTTC | CASSQDGMPGTGVQETQYF
- | TRBJ2-5 | - | TRBV7-8 | TGTGCCAGCAGCTTAGTAGATCCGGGAGACCATTGGGGGGAGTACTTC | CASSLVDPGDHWGEYF
- | TRBJ1-4 | once | TRBV19 | TGTGCCACTAGCCAAGTCTACGAAAAACTGTTTTTT | CATSQVYEKLFF
- | TRBJ2-1 | - | TRBV7-2 | TGTGCCAGCAGCCCTGGCGGGGCCTACAATGAGCAGTTCTTC | CASSPGGAYNEQFF
TRBD1 | TRBJ2-7 | once | TRBV28 | TGTGCCAGCATAGGACAGGGACCCTACGAGCAGTACTTC | CASIGQGPYEQYF
- | TRBJ2-1 | once | TRBV11-2 | TGTGCCAGCAGCTCCCAGGGAATAACTTACAATGAGCAGTTCTTC | CASSSQGITYNEQFF
TRBD1 | TRBJ2-3 | - | TRBV18 | TGTGCCAGCTCACGACAGGGGGTTATCACAGATACGCAGTATTTT | CASSRQGVITDTQYF
TRBD1 | TRBJ1-5 | - | TRBV5-1 | TGCGCCAGCAGCTTGGGGGACAGGGATGATCAGCCCCAGCATTTT | CASSLGDRDDQPQHF
- | TRBJ1-1 | - | TRBV7-2 | TGTGCCAGCAGCCTAGGGTGGGAGAGGAACACTGAAGCTTTCTTT | CASSLGWERNTEAFF
TRBD1 | TRBJ1-1 | - | TRBV19 | TGTGCCAGTAGTGTACAGGGGAGCCCGGGCACTGAAGCTTTCTTT | CASSVQGSPGTEAFF
- | TRBJ1-2 | - | TRBV28 | TGTGCCAGCAGTTCGGGGCAGGGGTTGGGCTACACCTTC | CASSSGQGLGYTF
- | TRBJ2-3 | - | TRBV5-1 | TGCGCCAGCAGCTTGGGCGGGCACACAGATACGCAGTATTTT | CASSLGGHTDTQYF
- | TRBJ2-5 | - | TRBV11-2 | TGTGCCAGCAGCCCAAACCCGGGGCAAGAGACCCAGTACTTC | CASSPNPGQETQYF
TRBD2 | TRBJ2-7 | - | TRBV7-3 | TGTGCCAGCAGCTTAATGGGCGGGAGCTCCTACGAGCAGTACTTC | CASSLMGGSSYEQYF
TRBD1 | TRBJ1-3 | - | TRBV6-5 | TGTGCCAGCAGTTACCAAGGACAGGGGTCTGGAAACACCATATATTTT | CASSYQGQGSGNTIYF
TRBD1 | TRBJ1-4 | - | TRBV5-1 | TGCGCCAGCAGCTCAACGACAGGGGGCGTATATGAAAAACTGTTTTTT | CASSSTTGGVYEKLFF
TRBD1 | TRBJ1-2 | - | TRBV6-6 | TGTGCCAGCAGTACCGGGACAGGGGGAACTAACTATGGCTACACCTTC | CASSTGTGGTNYGYTF
TRBD2 | TRBJ2-4 | - | TRBV30 | TGTGCCTGGGGGACTAGCGGGGGAATTCAAAACATTCAGTACTTC | CAWGTSGGIQNIQYF
- | TRBJ2-5 | - | TRBV5-1 | TGCGCCAGCAGCTTGGAGCCAGGCAAAGCGTCCAAGACCCAGTACTTC | CASSLEPGKASKTQYF
TRBD1 | TRBJ2-4 | - | TRBV10-3 | TGTGCCATCAGCGAGGGCACAGGGGGCAGGAGGGCCAAAAACATTCAGTACTTC | CAISEGTGGRRAKNIQYF
- | TRBJ2-6 | - | TRBV5-4 | TGTGCCAGCAGCTTGGGAGGGCCCGTCTCTGGGGCCAACGTCCTGACTTTC | CASSLGGPVSGANVLTF
TRBD2 | TRBJ2-3 | - | TRBV5-1 | TGCGCCAGCAGCTTGGGCCCTAGCGGGAGCACAGATACGCAGTATTTT | CASSLGPSGSTDTQYF
- | TRBJ2-7 | few | TRBV5-4 | TGTGCCAGCAGCTTGGAGCAGGGGGGCTACGAGCAGTACTTC | CASSLEQGGYEQYF
- | TRBJ1-1 | - | TRBV30 | TGTGCCTGGAGTGCGAGTTCAGGGGCTAACACTGAAGCTTTCTTT | CAWSASSGANTEAFF
- | TRBJ1-2 | - | TRBV7-9 | TGTGCCAGCAGCTTAACTGGGGGCGCTTTTGGGAACTATGGCTACACCTTC | CASSLTGGAFGNYGYTF
- | TRBJ2-4 | - | TRBV4-1 | TGCGCCAGCAGCCCACACGGGCAGCCGGCGGACATTCAGTACTTC | CASSPHGQPADIQYF
- | TRBJ1-3 | - | TRBV6-5 | TGTGCCAGCTCCCTCGGAGCCTTTTATTTT | CASSLGAFYF
- | TRBJ2-5 | - | TRBV5-6 | TGTGCCAGCAGCTTGAGGACAGTCCAAGAGACCCAGTACTTC | CASSLRTVQETQYF
TRBD2 | TRBJ2-3 | - | TRBV7-9 | TGTGCCAGCAGCTTAGGGACTAGCGGGGGAATTTATACGCAGTATTTT | CASSLGTSGGIYTQYF
- | TRBJ2-3 | - | TRBV7-3 | TGTGCCAGCAGCCCCAGGGGATTCGGCACAGATACGCAGTATTTT | CASSPRGFGTDTQYF
TRBD1 | TRBJ2-3 | - | TRBV19 | TGTGCCAGTAGTATGCAGCAGGGGGCTCGCACAGATACGCAGTATTTT | CASSMQQGARTDTQYF
- | TRBJ2-1 | - | TRBV19 | TGTGCCAGTAACGAGGGCGCTTTTACGGATGAGCAGTTCTTC | CASNEGAFTDEQFF
- | TRBJ2-1 | - | TRBV30 | TGTGCCTGGAGCACTCGGGTCAATGAGCAGTTCTTC | CAWSTRVNEQFF
TRBD1 | TRBJ1-5 | - | TRBV18 | TGTGCCAGCTCACCCGGACAGGGAAATCAGCCCCAGCATTTT | CASSPGQGNQPQHF